Detailed here is one T cell receptor (beta chain). Diagnosis relied on clinical symptoms, serum thyroxine and TRAb, thyroid ultrasound and orbital computed tomography. It was approximately 9.4 ml of fresh peripheral blood that supplied the PBMCs. The data stem from a study of T cells in Graves' hyperthyroidism and ophthalmopathy. TCR beta CDR3 regions were amplified from RNA. The HTBI primer set was used in a first-round RT-PCR of the TCR CDR3. One entry per CDR3 protein results from TCRdb running MiXCR on the multiplex PCR reads. This sample has 220,000 or so distinct CDR3 sequences; about a sixth occur once, and the top ten carry around 30%. Looked up from germline, CDR1 is SGHAT and CDR2 is FQNNGV. The V gene end was trimmed by 4 bases and the J gene end by 5 bases; junction bases not matched to a gene: 3. The CDR3 runs to 16 residues.

The sequence derives from a woman between 18 and 29 years old with Graves' ophthalmopathy. Input material: blood. The chain combines TRBV11-2 with TRBJ2-1, with 15 nucleotides matching TRBD2. CDR3 bases: TGTGCCAGCAGCTCCGGACTAGCGGGAGGGAACAATGAGCAGTTCTTC. It codes for CASSSGLAGGNNEQFF.